This T cell receptor beta chain was obtained from a study of blood T cell repertoires in COVID-19 (dated by TCRdb to about 2020). In terms of the full investigation: The collaborator samples originated in the United States, Italy and Spain and spanned the acute and convalescent phases of COVID-19. The material from the prospective study consisted of cDNA or gDNA derived from T cells, B-cell-depleted T cells, or PBMCs. The dataset comprised deeply sampled blood TCRbeta repertoires from subjects exposed to, actively infected with, or recovered from COVID-19. A freely available public database, intended as a resource for researchers studying the immune response to SARS-CoV-2, is where the repertoires were released. The samples were drawn from two sources: the first 160 participants of the ongoing ImmuneRACE study, and 950 to 1,500 subjects contributed by 6 global collaborators. The sample metadata nearly always contained a de-identified subject ID, COVID-19 status, age in years and sex. HLA class I and class II types, where available, came from metadata supplied by the sample provider rather than from assay-based typing. Broader findings and caveats from the paper: The amount of clinical and demographic metadata varied by source and participant and was provided uncurated.

Of note for this clone: What antigen it recognizes has not been identified. No per-base quality is available; no much larger clone lies one base away.

Trimming takes 5 bases from V and 0 bases from J, and the germline ends sit 11 bases apart. Via the germline V gene, CDR1 is MNHEY and CDR2 SVGAGI. The CDR3 spans 15 residues, from the cysteine through the phenylalanine. Only CDR3 DNA remains: 45 bases, in frame from the first base. Each collaborating institution followed its own protocols to collect whole blood in K2EDTA tubes. For TCRbeta analysis, collaborator samples were shipped as frozen whole blood, as isolated PBMCs, or as DNA extracted from either sample type. The immunoSEQ Assay, a bias-controlled multiplex PCR, was used to amplify TCRbeta CDR3 regions from genomic DNA. The authors' analysis ran thus. Within the assay, amplification of reference gene primers was used to estimate how many nucleated cells each sample contained. Sequence reads were collapsed and filtered to measure the absolute abundance of every unique TCRbeta CDR3 rearrangement. For each sample, productive Simpson clonality was calculated as the square root of Simpson's diversity index across productive rearrangements. TCRdb provides this immuneACCESS table in a form limited to in-frame rearrangements. Some clones are lacking; in checked studies, under half of them reflect an unresolved V gene, and why the rest are absent is not known. For V, J and clone size, that table is used; D and trimming come from the DNA. In this sample the table shows around 170,000 clones, about 87% of which occur a single time. The ten biggest clones cover roughly 25% of the sample.

The specimen sequenced was peripheral blood. This sequence originates from a man aged 55 to 70 with acute or convalescent COVID-19. The V and J genes are TRBV6-5 and TRBJ2-1; the D region possibly corresponds to TRBD1 (6 bases align). The CDR3 reads CASSRTGSSYNEQFF. The nucleotide sequence is given as TGTGCCAGCAGTCGTACAGGGAGCTCCTACAATGAGCAGTTCTTC.